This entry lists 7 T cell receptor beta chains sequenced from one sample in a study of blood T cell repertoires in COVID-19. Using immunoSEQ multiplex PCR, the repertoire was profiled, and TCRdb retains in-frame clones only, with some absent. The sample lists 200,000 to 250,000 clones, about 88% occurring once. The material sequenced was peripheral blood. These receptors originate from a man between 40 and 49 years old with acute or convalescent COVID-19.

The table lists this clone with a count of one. CDR3 sequence (DNA): TGTGCCTGGACCCTGGGGAGGGGGTCGTACGAGCAGTACTTC. This gives the protein CAWTLGRGSYEQYF. The chain has TRBV30 and TRBJ2-7; possible D gene TRBD2, 7 bases. Per the germline V gene, CDR1 is GTSNPN and CDR2 is SVGIG (reference sequence). The CDR3 totals 14 residues. With 4 bases removed from V and 4 bases from J, the gap between germline ends came to 17 bases.

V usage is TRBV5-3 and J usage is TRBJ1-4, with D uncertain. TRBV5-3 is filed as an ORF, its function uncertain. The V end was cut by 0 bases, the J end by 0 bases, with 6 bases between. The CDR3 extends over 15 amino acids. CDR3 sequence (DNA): TGTGCCAGAAGCTTGGAAGAGACAACTAATGAAAAACTGTTTTTT. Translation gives CARSLEETTNEKLFF.

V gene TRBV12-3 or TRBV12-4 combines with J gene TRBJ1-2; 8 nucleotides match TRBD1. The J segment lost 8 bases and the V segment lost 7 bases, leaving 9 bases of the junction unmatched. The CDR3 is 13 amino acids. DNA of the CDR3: TGTGCCAGCACCGGGGACAGGAGTTCCGGCTACACCTTC. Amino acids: CASTGDRSSGYTF.

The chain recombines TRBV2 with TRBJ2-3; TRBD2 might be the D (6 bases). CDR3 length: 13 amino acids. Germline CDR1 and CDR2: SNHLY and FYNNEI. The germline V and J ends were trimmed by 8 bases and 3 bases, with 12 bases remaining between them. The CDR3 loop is CASGSGETDTQYF. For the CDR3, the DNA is TGTGCCAGCGGGTCGGGGGAGACAGATACGCAGTATTTT.

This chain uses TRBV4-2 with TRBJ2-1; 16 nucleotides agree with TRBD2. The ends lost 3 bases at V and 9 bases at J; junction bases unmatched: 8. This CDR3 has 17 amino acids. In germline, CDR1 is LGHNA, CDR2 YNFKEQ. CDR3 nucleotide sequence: TGTGCCAGCAGCCAGGGACTAGCGGGGGGGCCGAAGGGTGAGCAGTTCTTC. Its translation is CASSQGLAGGPKGEQFF.

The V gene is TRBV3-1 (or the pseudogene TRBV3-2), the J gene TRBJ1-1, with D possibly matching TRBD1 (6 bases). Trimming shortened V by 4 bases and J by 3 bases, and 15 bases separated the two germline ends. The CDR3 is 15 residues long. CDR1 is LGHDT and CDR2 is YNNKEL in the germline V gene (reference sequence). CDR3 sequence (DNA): TGTGCCAGCAGCCTAGGGCAGGGGTGGGACACTGAAGCTTTCTTT. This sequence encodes CASSLGQGWDTEAFF.

The DNA for the CDR3 is TGTGCCAGCGTACAGGGGCCACTTAACACTGAAGCTTTCTTT. As protein: CASVQGPLNTEAFF. The rearrangement uses TRBV6-6 and TRBJ1-1, with 7 nucleotides matching TRBD1. The germline V gene has CDR1 MNHNY and CDR2 SVGAGI (reference sequence). Trimming removed 8 bases from V and 2 bases from J; junction bases left unmatched: 8. CDR3 length equals 14 residues.